This T cell receptor (beta chain) was observed in a study of blood T cell repertoires in COVID-19. Original handling: Reference gene primer amplification gave estimated nucleated cell counts. Clones were read by immunoSEQ multiplex PCR, and TCRdb kept only the in-frame ones, dropping some. V and J calls and clone size are given by that table; D and trimming were obtained from the DNA. The table lists some 270,000 clones, about nine tenths of them singletons. CDR1 and CDR2 (germline): LGHDT, YNNKEL (reference sequence). The V gene lost 6 bases and the J gene lost 5 bases, with 14 bases spanning the gap. This CDR3 is 15 amino acids long.

The sequencing input was PBMCs or T cells enriched from blood (not recorded which). This clonotype originated in a woman between 35 and 50 years old who had recovered from COVID-19. The chain is built from TRBV3-1 (or the pseudogene TRBV3-2) and TRBJ1-6; D remains unclear. The CDR3 sequence: CASSDSGRNNSPLHF. CDR3 bases: TGTGCCAGCAGTGATTCCGGGAGGAATAATTCACCCCTCCACTTT.